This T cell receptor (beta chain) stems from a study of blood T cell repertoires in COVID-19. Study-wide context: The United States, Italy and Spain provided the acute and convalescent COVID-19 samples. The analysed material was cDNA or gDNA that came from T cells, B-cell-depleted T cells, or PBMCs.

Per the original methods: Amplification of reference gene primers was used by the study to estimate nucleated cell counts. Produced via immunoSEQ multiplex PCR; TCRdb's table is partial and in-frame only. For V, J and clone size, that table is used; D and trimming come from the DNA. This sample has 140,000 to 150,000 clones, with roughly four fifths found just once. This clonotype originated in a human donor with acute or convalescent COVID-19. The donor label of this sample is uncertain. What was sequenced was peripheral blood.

CDR3 residues: CASSARDTHPKETQYF. The CDR3 DNA reads as TGTGCCAGCAGCGCCCGGGACACTCACCCCAAAGAGACCCAGTACTTC. The chain uses TRBV7-9 and TRBJ2-5; maybe TRBD1 (6 bases). The V gene's germline CDR1 is SEHNR and CDR2 FQNEAQ (reference sequence). With 5 bases removed from V and 3 bases from J, the gap between germline ends came to 19 bases. The CDR3 is 16 residues long.